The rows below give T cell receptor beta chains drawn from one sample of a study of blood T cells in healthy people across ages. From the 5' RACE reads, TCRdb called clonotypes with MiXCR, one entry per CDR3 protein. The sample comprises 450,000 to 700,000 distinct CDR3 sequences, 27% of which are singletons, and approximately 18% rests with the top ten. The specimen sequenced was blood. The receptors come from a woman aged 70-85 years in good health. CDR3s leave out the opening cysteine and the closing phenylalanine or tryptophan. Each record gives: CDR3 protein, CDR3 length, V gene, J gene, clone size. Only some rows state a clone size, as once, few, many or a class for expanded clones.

CDR3: ATSGTLNQPQH
length: 11
V: TRBV19
J: TRBJ1-5
size: NA

CDR3: ASSRPGTVTKEQY
length: 13
V: TRBV14
J: TRBJ2-5
size: NA

CDR3: AISEPFYEQY
length: 10
V: TRBV10-3
J: NA
size: NA

CDR3: ASARQGNEQF
length: 10
V: TRBV12-3/TRBV12-4
J: NA
size: NA

CDR3: ASSSGGWYEQY
length: 11
V: TRBV6-6
J: TRBJ2-7
size: NA

CDR3: ASRRTAENIQS
length: 11
V: TRBV6-2/TRBV6-3
J: TRBJ2-4
size: once

CDR3: AWKHGGAAFGETQY
length: 14
V: TRBV30
J: TRBJ2-5
size: NA

CDR3: ASSPFWQSNTEAF
length: 13
V: TRBV3-1
J: TRBJ1-1
size: NA

CDR3: ASRPTGGWSPLH
length: 12
V: TRBV2
J: TRBJ1-6
size: few

CDR3: ASTVLRGDTEAF
length: 12
V: TRBV12-3/TRBV12-4
J: TRBJ1-1
size: NA

CDR3: ASSPMGLQNEQF
length: 12
V: TRBV5-1
J: TRBJ2-1
size: few

CDR3: ASSLWTDNNEQF
length: 12
V: TRBV6-2/TRBV6-3
J: NA
size: few

CDR3: SARDPGQGQETQY
length: 13
V: TRBV20-1
J: TRBJ2-5
size: NA

CDR3: ASSKDRGENCT
length: 11
V: TRBV7-9
J: TRBJ1-2
size: NA

CDR3: AISRAGTSGGRSYNEQF
length: 17
V: TRBV24-1
J: TRBJ2-1
size: NA

CDR3: ASSQGPGDQPQH
length: 12
V: TRBV16
J: TRBJ1-5
size: NA

CDR3: ASSPGGLYEQY
length: 11
V: TRBV6-5
J: TRBJ2-7
size: many

CDR3: ASSLRVGSPLH
length: 11
V: TRBV7-9
J: TRBJ1-6
size: NA

CDR3: ASSPVDEQF
length: 9
V: TRBV18
J: TRBJ2-1
size: NA

CDR3: ASSGQGTSEQY
length: 11
V: TRBV27
J: NA
size: NA

CDR3: ASSFTSGGGYNEQF
length: 14
V: TRBV7-2
J: TRBJ2-1
size: NA

CDR3: STRGFNTEAF
length: 10
V: TRBV29-1
J: TRBJ1-1
size: few

CDR3: ATSSGLNQPQH
length: 11
V: TRBV15
J: TRBJ1-5
size: NA

CDR3: ASSVLGGPRGEQF
length: 13
V: TRBV25-1
J: TRBJ2-1
size: NA

CDR3: ASSKRRGSYGYT
length: 12
V: TRBV21-1
J: TRBJ1-2
size: NA

CDR3: SALGRLSDEQF
length: 11
V: TRBV20-1
J: TRBJ2-1
size: NA

CDR3: SASSYGYT
length: 8
V: TRBV29-1
J: TRBJ1-2
size: few

CDR3: ATGKTEPSYEQY
length: 12
V: TRBV10-3
J: TRBJ2-7
size: NA

CDR3: ASSQNNLPNYGYT
length: 13
V: TRBV4-3
J: TRBJ1-2
size: NA

CDR3: SARDLDRDLEKLF
length: 13
V: TRBV20-1
J: TRBJ1-4
size: NA

CDR3: SAGPNGAPEAF
length: 11
V: TRBV20-1
J: TRBJ1-1
size: NA

CDR3: ASSVRVGDTEAF
length: 12
V: TRBV6-4
J: TRBJ1-1
size: few